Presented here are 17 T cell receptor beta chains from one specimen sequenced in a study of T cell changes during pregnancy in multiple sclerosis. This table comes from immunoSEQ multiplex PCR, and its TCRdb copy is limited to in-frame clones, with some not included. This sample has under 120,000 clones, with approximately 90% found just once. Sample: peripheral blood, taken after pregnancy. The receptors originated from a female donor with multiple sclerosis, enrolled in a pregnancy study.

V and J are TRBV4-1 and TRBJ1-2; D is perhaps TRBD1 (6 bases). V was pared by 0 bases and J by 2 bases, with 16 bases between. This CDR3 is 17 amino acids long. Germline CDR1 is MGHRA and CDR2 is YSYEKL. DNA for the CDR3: TGCGCCAGCAGCCAAGAAGGACAGTCCCTCGCAAACTATGGCTACACCTTC. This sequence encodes CASSQEGQSLANYGYTF.

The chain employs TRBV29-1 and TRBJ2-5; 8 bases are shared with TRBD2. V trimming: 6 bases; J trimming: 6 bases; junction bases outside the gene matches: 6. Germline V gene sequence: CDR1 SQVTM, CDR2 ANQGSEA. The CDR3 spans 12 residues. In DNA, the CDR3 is TGCAGCGTGGAGCGGGGGATGAAGACCCAGTACTTC. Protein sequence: CSVERGMKTQYF.

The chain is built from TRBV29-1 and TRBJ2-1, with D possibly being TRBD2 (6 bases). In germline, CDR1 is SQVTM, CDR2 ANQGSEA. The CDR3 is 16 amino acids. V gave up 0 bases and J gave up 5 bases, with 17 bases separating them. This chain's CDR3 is CSVEDGVGTRNNEQFF. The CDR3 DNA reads TGCAGCGTTGAAGATGGAGTCGGGACTCGTAACAATGAGCAGTTCTTC.

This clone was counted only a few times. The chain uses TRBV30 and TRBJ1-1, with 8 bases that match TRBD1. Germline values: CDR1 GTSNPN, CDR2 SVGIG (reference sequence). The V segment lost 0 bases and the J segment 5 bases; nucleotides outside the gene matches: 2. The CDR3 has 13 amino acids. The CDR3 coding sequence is TGTGCCTGGAGTGTTGACAGGGGAACTGAAGCTTTCTTT. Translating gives CAWSVDRGTEAFF.

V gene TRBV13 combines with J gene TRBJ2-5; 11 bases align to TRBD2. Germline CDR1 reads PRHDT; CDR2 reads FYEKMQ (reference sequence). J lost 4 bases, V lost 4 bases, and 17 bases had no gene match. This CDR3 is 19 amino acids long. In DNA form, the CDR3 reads TGTGCCAGCAGCTCCCTCCTCCGGTCGACTAGCGGGGAGGGAGAGACCCAGTACTTC. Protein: CASSSLLRSTSGEGETQYF. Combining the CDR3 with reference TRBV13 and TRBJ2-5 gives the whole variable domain AAGVIQSPRHLIKEKRETATLKCYPIPRHDTVYWYQQGPGQDPQFLISFYEKMQSDKGSIPDRFSAQQFSDYHSELNMSSLELGDSALYFCASSSLLRSTSGEGETQYFGPGTRLLVL.

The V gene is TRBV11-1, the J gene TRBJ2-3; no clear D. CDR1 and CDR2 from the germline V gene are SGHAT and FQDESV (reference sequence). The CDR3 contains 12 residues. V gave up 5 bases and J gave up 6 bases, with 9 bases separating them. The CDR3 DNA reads TGTGCCAGCAGCCCCGCCCAGGATACGCAGTATTTT. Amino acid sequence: CASSPAQDTQYF.

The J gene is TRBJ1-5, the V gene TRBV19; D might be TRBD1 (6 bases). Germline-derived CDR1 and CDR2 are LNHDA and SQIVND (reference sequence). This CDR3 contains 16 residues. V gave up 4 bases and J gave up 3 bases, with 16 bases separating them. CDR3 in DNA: TGTGCCAGTAGTACCTCAGGACAGCTATTCAATCAGCCCCAGCATTTT. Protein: CASSTSGQLFNQPQHF. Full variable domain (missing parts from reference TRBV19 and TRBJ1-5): DGGITQSPKYLFRKEGQNVTLSCEQNLNHDAMYWYRQDPGQGLRLIYYSQIVNDFQKGDIAEGYSVSREKKESFPLTVTSAQKNPTAFYLCASSTSGQLFNQPQHFGDGTRLSIL.

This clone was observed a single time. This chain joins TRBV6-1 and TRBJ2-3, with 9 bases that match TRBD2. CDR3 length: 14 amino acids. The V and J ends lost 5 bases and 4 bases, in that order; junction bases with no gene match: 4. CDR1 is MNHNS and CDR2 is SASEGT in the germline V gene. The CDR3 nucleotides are TGTGCCAGCAGTCGCGGGGGGGCCTCAGATACGCAGTATTTT. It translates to CASSRGGASDTQYF.

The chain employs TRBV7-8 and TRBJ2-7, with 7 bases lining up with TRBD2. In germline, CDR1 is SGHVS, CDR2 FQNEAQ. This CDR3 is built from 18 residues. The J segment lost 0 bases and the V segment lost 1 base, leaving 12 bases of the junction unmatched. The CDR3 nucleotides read TGTGCCAGCAGCTTAGGGGCCCCGGGACTACTGAGCTCCTACGAGCAGTACTTC. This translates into CASSLGAPGLLSSYEQYF.

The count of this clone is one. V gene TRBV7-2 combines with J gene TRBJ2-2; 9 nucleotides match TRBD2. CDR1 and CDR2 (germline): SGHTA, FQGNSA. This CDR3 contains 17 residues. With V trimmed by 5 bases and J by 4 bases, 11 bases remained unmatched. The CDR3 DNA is TGTGCCAGCAGCGGAGCCCCCCTAGCGGGGCCCACCGGGGAGCTGTTTTTT. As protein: CASSGAPLAGPTGELFF.

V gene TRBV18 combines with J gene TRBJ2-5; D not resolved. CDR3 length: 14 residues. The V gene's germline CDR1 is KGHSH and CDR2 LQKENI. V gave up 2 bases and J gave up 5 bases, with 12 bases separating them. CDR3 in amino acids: CASSPEDFWETQYF. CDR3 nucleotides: TGTGCCAGCTCACCAGAAGACTTCTGGGAGACCCAGTACTTC.

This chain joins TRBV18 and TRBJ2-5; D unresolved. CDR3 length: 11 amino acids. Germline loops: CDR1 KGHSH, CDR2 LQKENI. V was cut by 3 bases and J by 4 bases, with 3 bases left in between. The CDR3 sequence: CASSPVETQYF. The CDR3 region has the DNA TGTGCCAGCTCACCCGTAGAGACCCAGTACTTC.

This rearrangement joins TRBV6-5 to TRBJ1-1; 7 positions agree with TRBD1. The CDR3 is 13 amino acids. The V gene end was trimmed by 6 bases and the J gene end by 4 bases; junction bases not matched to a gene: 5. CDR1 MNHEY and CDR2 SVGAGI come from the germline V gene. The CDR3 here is CASSIYRGTEAFF. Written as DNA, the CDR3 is TGTGCCAGCAGCATATACAGGGGCACTGAAGCTTTCTTT.

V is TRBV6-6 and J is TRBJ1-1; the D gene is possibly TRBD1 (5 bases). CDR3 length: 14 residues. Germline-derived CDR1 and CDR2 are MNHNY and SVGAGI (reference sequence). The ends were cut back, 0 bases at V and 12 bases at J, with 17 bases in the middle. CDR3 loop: CASSYSGMKGSTFF. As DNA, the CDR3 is TGTGCCAGCAGTTACTCGGGGATGAAGGGGTCAACTTTCTTT.

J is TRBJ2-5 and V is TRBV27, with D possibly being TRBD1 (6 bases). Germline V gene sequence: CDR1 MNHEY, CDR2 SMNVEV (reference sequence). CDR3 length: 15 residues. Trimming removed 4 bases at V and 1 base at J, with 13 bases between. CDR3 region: CASSWRQDLQETQYF. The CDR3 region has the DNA TGTGCCAGCAGTTGGCGACAGGACCTCCAAGAGACCCAGTACTTC.

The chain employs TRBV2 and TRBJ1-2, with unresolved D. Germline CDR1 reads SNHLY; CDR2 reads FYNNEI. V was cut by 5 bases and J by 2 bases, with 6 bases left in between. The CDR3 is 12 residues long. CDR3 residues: CASSRENYGYTF. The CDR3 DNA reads TGTGCCAGCAGTCGGGAGAACTATGGCTACACCTTC.

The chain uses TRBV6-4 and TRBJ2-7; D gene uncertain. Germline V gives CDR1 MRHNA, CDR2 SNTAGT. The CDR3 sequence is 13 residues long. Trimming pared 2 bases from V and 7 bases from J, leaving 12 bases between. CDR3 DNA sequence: TGTGCCAGCAGTGACGGCGCAATCGGGGAGCAGTACTTC. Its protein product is CASSDGAIGEQYF.